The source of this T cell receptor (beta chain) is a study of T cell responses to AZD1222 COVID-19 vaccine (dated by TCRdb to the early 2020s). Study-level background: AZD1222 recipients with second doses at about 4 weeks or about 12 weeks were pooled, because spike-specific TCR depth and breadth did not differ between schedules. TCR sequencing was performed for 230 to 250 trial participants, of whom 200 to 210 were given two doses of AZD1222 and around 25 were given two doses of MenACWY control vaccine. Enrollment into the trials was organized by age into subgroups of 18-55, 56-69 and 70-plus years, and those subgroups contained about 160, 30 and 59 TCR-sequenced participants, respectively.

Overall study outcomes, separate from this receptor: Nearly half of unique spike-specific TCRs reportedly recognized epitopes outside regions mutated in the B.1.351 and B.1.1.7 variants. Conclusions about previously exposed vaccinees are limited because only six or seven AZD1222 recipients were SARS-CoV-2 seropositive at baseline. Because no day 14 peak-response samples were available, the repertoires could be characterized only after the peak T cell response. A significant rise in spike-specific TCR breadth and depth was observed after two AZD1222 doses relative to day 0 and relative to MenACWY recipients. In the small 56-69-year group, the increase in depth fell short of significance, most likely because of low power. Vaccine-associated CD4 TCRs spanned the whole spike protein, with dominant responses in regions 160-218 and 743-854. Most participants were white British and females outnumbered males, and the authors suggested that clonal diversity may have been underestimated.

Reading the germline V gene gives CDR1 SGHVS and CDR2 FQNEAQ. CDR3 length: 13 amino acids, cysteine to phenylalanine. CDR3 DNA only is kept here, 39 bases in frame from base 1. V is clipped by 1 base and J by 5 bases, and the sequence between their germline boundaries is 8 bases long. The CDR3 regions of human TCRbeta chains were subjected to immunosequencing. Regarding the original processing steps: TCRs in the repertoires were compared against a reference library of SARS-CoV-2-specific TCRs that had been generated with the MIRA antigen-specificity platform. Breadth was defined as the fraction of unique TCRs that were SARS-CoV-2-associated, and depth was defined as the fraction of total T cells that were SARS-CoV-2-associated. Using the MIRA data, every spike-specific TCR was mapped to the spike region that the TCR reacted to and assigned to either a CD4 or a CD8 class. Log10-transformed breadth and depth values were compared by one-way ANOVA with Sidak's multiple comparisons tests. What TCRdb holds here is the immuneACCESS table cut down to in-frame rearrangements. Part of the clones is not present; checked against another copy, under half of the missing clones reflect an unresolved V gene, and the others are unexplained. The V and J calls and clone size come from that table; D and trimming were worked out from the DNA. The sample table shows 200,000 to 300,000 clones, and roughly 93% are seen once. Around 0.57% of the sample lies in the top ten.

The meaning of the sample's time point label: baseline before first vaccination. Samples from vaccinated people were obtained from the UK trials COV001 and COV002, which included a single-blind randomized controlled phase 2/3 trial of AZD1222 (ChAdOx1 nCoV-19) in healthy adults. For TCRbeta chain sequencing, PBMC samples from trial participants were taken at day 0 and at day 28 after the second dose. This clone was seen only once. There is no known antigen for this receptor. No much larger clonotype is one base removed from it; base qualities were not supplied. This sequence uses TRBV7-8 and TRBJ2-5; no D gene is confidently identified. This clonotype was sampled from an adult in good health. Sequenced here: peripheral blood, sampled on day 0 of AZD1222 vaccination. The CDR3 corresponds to CASSLEGRETQYF. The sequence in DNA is TGTGCCAGCAGCTTAGAAGGGCGGGAGACCCAGTACTTC. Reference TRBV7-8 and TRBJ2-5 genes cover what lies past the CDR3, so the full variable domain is GAGVSQSPRYKVAKRGQDVALRCDPISGHVSLFWYQQALGQGPEFLTYFQNEAQLDKSGLPSDRFFAERPEGSVSTLKIQRTQQEDSAVYLCASSLEGRETQYFGPGTRLLVL.